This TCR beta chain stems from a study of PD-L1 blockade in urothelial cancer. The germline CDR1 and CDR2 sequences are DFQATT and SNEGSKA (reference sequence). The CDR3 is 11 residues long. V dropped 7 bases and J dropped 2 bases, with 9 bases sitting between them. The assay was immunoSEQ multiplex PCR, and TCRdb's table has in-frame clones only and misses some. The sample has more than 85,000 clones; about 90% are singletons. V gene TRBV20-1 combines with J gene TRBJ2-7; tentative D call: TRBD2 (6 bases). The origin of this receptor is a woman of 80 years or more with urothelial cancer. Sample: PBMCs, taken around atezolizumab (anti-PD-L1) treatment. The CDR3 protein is CSVPGAYEQYF. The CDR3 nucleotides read TGCAGTGTCCCGGGGGCCTACGAGCAGTACTTC.